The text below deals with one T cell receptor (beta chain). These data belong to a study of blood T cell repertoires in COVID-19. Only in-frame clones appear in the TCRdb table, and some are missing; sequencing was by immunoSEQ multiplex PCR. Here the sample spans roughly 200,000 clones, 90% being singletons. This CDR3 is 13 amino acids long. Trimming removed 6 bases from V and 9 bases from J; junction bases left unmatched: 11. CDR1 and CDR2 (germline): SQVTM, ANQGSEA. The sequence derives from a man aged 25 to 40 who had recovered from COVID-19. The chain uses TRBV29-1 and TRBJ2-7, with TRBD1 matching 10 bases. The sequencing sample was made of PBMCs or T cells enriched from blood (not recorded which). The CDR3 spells CSVRDRGFYGQYF. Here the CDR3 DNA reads TGCAGCGTGCGGGACAGGGGCTTCTATGGGCAGTACTTC.